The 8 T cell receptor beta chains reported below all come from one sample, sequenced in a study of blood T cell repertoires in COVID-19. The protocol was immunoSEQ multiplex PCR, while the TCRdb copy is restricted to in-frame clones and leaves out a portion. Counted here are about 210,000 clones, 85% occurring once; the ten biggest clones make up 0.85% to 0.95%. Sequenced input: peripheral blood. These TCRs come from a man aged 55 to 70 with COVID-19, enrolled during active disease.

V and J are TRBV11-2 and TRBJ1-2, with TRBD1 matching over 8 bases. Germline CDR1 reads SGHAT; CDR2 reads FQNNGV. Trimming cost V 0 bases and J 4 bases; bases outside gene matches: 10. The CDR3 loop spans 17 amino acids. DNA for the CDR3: TGTGCCAGCAGCTTAGATCAGCTAACAGGGGGTCCCTATGGCTACACCTTC. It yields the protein CASSLDQLTGGPYGYTF.

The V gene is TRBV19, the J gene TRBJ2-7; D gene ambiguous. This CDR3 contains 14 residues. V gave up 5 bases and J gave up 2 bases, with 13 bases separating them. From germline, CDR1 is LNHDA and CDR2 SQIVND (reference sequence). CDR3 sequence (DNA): TGTGCCAGTAGTCTCGTGGGCAGGACCTACGAGCAGTACTTC. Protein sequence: CASSLVGRTYEQYF.

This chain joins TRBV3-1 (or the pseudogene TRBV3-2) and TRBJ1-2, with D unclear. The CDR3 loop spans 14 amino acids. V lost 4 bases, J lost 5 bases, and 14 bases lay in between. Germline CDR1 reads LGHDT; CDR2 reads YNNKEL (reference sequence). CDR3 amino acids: CASSPDGRQYGYTF. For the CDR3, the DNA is TGTGCCAGCAGCCCTGATGGCAGGCAGTATGGCTACACCTTC.

The CDR3 bases are TGTGCCAGTAGTATGGGCAGGGGGAGAGCAGCCAGCAAAAACATTCAGTACTTC. This encodes CASSMGRGRAASKNIQYF. The chain combines TRBV19 with TRBJ2-4; 7 positions match TRBD1. The germline gives CDR1 LNHDA, CDR2 SQIVND (reference sequence). V shed 3 bases and J 3 bases; nucleotides not matched to a gene: 14. The CDR3 extends over 18 amino acids.

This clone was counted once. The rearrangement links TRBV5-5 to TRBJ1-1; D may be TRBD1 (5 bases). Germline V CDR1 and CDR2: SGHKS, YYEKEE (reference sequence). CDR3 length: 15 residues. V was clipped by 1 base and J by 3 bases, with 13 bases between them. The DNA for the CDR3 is TGTGCCAGCAGCTTGCTTGGGGGAGGGGACACTGAAGCTTTCTTT. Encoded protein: CASSLLGGGDTEAFF.

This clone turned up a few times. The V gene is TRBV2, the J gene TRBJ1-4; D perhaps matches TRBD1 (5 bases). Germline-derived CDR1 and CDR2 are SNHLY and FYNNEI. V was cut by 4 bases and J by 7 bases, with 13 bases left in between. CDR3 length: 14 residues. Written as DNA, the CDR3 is TGTGCCAGCAGTGCCCCCCTCGGGGGTGAAAAACTGTTTTTT. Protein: CASSAPLGGEKLFF.

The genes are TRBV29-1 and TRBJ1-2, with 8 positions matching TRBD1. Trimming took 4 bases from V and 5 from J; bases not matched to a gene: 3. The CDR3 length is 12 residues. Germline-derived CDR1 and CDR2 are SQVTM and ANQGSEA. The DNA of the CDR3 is TGCAGCGTTGGGGACAGGACGTATGGCTACACCTTC. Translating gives CSVGDRTYGYTF.

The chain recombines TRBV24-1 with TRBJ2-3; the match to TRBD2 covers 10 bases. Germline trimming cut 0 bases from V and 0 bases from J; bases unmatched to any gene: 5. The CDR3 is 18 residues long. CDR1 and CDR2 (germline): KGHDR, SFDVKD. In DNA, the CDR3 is TGTGCCACCAGTGATTTGCACGGACTAGCGGAGAGCACAGATACGCAGTATTTT. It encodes CATSDLHGLAESTDTQYF.